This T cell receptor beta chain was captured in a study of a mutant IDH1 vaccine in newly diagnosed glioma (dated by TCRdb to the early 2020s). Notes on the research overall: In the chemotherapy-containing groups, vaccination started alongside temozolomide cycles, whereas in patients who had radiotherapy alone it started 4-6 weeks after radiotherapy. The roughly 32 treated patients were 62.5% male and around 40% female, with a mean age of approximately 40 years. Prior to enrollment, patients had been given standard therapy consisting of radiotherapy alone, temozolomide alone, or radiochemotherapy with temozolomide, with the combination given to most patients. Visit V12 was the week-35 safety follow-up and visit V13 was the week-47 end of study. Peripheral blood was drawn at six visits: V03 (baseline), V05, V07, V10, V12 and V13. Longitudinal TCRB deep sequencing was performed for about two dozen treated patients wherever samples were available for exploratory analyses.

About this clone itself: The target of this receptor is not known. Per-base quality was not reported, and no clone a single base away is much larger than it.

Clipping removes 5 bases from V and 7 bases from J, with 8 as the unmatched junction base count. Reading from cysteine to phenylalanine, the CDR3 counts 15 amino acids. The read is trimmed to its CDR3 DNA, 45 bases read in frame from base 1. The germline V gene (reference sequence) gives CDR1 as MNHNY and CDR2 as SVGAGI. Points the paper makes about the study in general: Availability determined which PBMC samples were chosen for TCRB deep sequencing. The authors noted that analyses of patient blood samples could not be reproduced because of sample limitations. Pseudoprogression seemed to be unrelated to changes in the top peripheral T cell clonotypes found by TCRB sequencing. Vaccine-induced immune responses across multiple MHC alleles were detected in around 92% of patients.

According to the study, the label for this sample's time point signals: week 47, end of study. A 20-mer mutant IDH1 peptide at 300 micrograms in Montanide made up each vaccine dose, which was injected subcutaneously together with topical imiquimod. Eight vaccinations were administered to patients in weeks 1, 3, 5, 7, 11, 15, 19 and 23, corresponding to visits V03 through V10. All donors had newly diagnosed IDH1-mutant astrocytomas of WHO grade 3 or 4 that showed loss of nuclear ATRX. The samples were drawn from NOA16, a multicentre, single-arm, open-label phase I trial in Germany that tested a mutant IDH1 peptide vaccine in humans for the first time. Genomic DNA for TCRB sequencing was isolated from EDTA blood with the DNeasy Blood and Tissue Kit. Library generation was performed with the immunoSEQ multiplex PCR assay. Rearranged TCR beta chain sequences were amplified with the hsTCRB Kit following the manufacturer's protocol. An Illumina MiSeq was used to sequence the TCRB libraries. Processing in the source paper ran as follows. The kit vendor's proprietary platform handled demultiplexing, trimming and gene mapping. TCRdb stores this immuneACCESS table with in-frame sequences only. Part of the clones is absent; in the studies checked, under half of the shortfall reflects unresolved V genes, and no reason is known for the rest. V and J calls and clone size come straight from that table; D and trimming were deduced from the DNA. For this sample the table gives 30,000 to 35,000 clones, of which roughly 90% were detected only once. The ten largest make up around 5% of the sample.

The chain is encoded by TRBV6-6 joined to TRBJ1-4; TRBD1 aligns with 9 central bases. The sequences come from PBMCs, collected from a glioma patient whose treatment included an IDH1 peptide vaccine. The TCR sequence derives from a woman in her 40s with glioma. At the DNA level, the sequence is TGTGCCAGCAGTCCACGACAGGGGGTTCTTGAAAAACTGTTTTTT. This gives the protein CASSPRQGVLEKLFF.